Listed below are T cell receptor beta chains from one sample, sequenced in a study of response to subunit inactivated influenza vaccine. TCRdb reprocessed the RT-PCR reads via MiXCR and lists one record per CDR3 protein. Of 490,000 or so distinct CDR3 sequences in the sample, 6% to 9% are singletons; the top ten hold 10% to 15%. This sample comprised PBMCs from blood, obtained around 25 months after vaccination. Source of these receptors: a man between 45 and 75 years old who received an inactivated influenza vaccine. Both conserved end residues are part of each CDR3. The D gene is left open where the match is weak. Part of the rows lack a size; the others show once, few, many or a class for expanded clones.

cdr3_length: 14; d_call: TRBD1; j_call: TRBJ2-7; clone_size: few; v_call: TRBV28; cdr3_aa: CATLRDRGREAQYF; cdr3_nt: TGTGCCACCCTACGGGACAGGGGGAGGGAGGCGCAGTACTTC
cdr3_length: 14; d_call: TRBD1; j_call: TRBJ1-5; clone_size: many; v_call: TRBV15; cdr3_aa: CATSPRTGGQPQHF; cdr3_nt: TGTGCCACCAGCCCACGGACAGGAGGCCAGCCCCAGCATTTT
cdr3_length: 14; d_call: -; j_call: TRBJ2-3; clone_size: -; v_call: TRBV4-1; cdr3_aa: CASSHDRGTDTQYF; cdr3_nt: TGCGCCAGCAGCCATGATCGGGGCACAGATACGCAGTATTTT
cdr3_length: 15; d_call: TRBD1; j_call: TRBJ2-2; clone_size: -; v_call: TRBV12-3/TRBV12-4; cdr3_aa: CASSTGDRGGRELFF; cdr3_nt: TGTGCCAGCAGCACTGGGGACAGGGGGGGCAGGGAGCTGTTTTTT
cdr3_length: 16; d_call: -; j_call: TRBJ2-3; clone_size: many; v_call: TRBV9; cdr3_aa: CASSVAPFGNTDTQYF; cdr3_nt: TGTGCCAGCAGCGTAGCTCCCTTCGGAAACACAGATACGCAGTATTTT
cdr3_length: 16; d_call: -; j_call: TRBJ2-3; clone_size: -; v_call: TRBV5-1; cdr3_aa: CASSTGPSASTDTQYF; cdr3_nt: TGCGCCAGCAGCACGGGCCCGTCCGCTAGCACAGATACGCAGTATTTT
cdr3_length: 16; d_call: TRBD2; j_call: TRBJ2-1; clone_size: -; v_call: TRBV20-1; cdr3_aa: CSAAGTSGTSYNEQFF; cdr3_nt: TGCAGTGCCGCCGGGACTAGCGGTACCTCCTACAATGAGCAGTTCTTC
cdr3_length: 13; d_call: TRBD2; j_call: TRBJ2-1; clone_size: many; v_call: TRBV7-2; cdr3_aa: CASNQYSGRAGFF; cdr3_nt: TGTGCCAGCAACCAATATAGCGGGAGGGCCGGGTTCTTC
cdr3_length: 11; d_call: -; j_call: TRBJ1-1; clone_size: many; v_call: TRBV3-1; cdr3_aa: CASGSGGKAFF; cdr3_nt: TGTGCCAGCGGAAGCGGCGGGAAAGCTTTCTTT
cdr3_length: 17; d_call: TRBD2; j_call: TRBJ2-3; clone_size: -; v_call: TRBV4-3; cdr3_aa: CASSQAHASGATDTQYF; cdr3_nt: TGCGCCAGCAGCCAAGCGCACGCTAGCGGGGCTACAGATACGCAGTATTTT
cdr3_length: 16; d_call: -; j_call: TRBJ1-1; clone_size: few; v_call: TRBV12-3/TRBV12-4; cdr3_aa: CASSLSVGGTNTEAFF; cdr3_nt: TGTGCCAGCAGTTTATCTGTGGGGGGCACGAACACTGAAGCTTTCTTT
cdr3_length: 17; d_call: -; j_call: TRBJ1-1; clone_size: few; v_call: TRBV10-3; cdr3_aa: CAISELGDRRMNTEAFF; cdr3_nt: TGTGCCATCAGTGAGCTGGGGGACCGTAGGATGAACACTGAAGCTTTCTTT
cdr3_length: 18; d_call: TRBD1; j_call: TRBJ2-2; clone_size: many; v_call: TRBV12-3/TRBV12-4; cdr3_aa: CASISMLVWDRNTGELFF; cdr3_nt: TGTGCCAGCATCTCTATGTTGGTGTGGGACAGGAACACCGGGGAGCTGTTTTTT
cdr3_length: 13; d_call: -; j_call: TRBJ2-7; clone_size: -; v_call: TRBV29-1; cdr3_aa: CSARASTSYEQYF; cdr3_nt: TGCAGCGCCCGTGCCTCAACTTCCTACGAGCAGTACTTC
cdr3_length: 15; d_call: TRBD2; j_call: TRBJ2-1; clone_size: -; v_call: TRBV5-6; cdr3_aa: CASREPAGGDNEQFF; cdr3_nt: TGTGCCAGCAGGGAACCAGCGGGGGGGGACAATGAGCAGTTCTTC
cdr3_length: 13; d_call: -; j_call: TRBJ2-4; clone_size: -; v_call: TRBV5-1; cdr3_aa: CASSLGGDNIQYF; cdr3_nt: TGCGCCAGCAGCTTGGGAGGAGATAACATTCAGTACTTC
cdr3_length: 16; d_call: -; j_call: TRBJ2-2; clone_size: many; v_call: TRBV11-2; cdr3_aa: CASTEGFGFNTGELFF; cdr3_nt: TGTGCCAGCACTGAGGGATTCGGTTTTAACACCGGGGAGCTGTTTTTT
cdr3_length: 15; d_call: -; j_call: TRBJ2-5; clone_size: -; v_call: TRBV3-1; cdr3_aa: CASSQKYSIGGTQYF; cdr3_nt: TGTGCCAGCAGCCAGAAATATTCCATAGGAGGGACCCAGTACTTC
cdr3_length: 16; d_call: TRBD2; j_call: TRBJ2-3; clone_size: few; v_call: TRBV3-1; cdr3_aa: CASSLRLALNSDTQYF; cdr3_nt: TGTGCCAGCAGCCTTCGACTAGCCCTCAACTCAGATACGCAGTATTTT
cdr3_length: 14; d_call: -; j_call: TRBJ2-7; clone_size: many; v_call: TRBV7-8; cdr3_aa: CASSIRGAAYEQYF; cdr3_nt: TGTGCCAGCAGCATACGGGGGGCCGCTTACGAGCAGTACTTC
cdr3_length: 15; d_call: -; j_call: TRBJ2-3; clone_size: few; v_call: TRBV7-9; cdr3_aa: CASSRSGYSTDTQYF; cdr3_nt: TGTGCCAGCAGCCGTAGCGGATATAGCACAGATACGCAGTATTTT
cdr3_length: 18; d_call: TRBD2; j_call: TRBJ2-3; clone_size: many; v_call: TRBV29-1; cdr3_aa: CSVEDLAGLAGYTDTQYF; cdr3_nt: TGCAGCGTTGAAGATCTCGCTGGACTAGCGGGATACACAGATACGCAGTATTTT
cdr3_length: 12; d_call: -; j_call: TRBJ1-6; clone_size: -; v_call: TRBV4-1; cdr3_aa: CASSQDFPPLHF; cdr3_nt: TGCGCCAGCAGCCAAGATTTTCCACCCCTCCACTTT
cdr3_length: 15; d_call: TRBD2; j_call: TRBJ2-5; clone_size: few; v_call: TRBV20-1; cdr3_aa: CSARGGAGAVETQYF; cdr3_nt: TGCAGTGCTAGAGGAGGAGCGGGAGCGGTGGAGACCCAGTACTTC
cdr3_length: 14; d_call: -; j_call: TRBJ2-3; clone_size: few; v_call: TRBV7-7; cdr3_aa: CASSQSGGTDTQYF; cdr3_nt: TGTGCCAGCAGCCAAAGCGGTGGCACAGATACGCAGTATTTT
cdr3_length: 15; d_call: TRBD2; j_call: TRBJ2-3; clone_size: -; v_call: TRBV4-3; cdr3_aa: CASSLRGGGADTQYF; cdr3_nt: TGCGCCAGCAGCCTCCGGGGGGGCGGGGCAGATACGCAGTATTTT
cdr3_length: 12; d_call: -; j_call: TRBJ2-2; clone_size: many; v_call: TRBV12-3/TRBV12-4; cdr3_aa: CATKRSTGELFF; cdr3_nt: TGTGCCACCAAAAGGTCCACCGGGGAGCTGTTTTTT
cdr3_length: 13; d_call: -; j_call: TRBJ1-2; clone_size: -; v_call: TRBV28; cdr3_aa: CASRKEALYGYTF; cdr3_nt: TGTGCCAGCAGAAAGGAGGCCCTCTATGGCTACACCTTC
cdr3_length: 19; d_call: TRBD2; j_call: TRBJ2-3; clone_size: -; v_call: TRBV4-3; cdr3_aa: CASSQDYVSGGTLTDTQYF; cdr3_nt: TGCGCCAGCAGCCAAGACTACGTTAGCGGGGGGACTCTCACAGATACGCAGTATTTT
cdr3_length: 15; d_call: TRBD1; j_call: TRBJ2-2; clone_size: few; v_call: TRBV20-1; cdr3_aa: CSARDLRTGLGELFF; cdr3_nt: TGCAGTGCTAGAGATCTTCGGACAGGGCTGGGGGAGCTGTTTTTT
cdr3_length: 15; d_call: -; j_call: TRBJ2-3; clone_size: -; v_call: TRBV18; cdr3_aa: CASSPRQAVTDTQYF; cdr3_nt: TGTGCCAGCTCCCCCCGGCAGGCTGTTACAGATACGCAGTATTTT
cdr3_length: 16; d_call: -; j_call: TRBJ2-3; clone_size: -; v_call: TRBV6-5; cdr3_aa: CASSYSGGRGTDTQYF; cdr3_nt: TGTGCCAGCAGTTACTCCGGGGGGCGCGGTACAGATACGCAGTATTTT
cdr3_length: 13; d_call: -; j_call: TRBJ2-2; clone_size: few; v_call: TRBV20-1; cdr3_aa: CSAGTMNTGELFF; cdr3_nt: TGCAGTGCCGGGACAATGAACACCGGGGAGCTGTTTTTT
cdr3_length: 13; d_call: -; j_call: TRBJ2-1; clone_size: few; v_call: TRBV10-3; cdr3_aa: CASRGSRGDEQFF; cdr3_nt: TGTGCCTCCCGGGGTTCCCGGGGAGATGAGCAGTTCTTC
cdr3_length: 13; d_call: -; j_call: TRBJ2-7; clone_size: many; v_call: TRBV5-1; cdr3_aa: CASSSNRGDEQYF; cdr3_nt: TGCGCCAGCAGCTCCAATCGAGGGGACGAGCAGTACTTC
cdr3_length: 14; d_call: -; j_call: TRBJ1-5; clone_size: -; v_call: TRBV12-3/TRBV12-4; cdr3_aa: CASSPMGGGQPQHF; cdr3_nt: TGTGCCAGCAGTCCTATGGGGGGCGGTCAGCCCCAGCATTTT
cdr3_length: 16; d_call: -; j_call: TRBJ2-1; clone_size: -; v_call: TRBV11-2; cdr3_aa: CASSLQGALKSNEQFF; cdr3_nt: TGTGCCAGCAGCTTACAAGGGGCCCTAAAATCCAATGAGCAGTTCTTC
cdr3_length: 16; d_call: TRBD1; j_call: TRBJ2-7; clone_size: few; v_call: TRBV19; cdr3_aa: CASSPRTGVSAYEQYF; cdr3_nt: TGTGCCAGTAGTCCAAGGACAGGGGTGAGTGCCTACGAGCAGTACTTC
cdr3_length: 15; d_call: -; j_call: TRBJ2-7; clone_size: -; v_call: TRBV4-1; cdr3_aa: CASSQGALGSYEQYF; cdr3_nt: TGCGCCAGCAGCCAAGGGGCACTAGGTTCCTACGAGCAGTACTTC
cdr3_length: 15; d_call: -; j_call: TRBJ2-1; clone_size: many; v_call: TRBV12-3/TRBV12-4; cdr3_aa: CASSLAGGFDNEQFF; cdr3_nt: TGTGCCAGCAGTTTAGCGGGAGGCTTTGACAATGAGCAGTTCTTC
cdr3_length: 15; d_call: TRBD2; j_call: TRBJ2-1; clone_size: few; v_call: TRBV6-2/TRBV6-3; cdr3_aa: CASTHSGVVYNEQFF; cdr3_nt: TGTGCCAGCACCCATAGCGGGGTAGTCTACAATGAGCAGTTCTTC
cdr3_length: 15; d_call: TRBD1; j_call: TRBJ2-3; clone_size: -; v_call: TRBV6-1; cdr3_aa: CASSRTGGYADTQYF; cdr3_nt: TGTGCCAGCAGTAGGACAGGGGGCTACGCAGATACGCAGTATTTT
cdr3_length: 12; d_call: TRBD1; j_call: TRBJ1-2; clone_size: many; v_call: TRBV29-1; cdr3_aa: CSVGDRNYGYTF; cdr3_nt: TGCAGTGTGGGGGACAGGAACTATGGCTACACCTTC
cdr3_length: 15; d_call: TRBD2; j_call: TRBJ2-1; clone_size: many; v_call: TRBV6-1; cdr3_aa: CASSEPGLGINEQFF; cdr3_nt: TGTGCCAGCAGTGAACCGGGACTAGGAATCAATGAGCAGTTCTTC
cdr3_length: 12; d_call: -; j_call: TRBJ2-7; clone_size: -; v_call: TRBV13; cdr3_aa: CASSSGREVQYF; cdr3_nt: TGTGCCAGCAGCTCCGGTAGGGAGGTGCAGTACTTC
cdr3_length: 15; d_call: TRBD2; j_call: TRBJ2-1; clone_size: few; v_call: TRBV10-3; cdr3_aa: CAISPGLAEGNEQFF; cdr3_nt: TGTGCCATCAGTCCGGGACTAGCGGAAGGAAATGAGCAGTTCTTC
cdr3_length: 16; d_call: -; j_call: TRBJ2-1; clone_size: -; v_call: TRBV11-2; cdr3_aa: CASSLRRLSSYNEQFF; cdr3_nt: TGTGCCAGCAGCTTACGGCGGCTGAGCTCCTACAATGAGCAGTTCTTC
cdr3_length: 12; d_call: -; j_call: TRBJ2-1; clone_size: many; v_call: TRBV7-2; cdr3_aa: CASSPGHNEQFF; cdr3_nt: TGTGCCAGCAGCCCGGGGCACAATGAGCAGTTCTTC
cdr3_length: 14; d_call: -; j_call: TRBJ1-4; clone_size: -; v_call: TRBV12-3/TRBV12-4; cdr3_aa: CASSLGGWYEKLFF; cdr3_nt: TGTGCCAGCAGTTTAGGGGGCTGGTATGAAAAACTGTTTTTT
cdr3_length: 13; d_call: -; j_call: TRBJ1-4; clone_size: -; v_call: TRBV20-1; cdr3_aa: CSARGGGHEKLFF; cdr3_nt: TGCAGTGCTAGAGGCGGCGGTCATGAAAAACTGTTTTTT
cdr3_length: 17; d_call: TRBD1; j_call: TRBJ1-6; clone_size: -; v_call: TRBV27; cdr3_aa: CASSLPNLRDRDLPLHF; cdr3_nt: TGTGCCAGCAGTTTACCGAACCTCCGGGACAGAGACCTTCCCCTCCACTTT
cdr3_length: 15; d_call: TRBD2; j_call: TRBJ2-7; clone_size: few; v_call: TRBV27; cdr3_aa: CASSFGAGGPYEQYF; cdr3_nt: TGTGCCAGCAGTTTCGGAGCGGGAGGGCCCTACGAGCAGTACTTC
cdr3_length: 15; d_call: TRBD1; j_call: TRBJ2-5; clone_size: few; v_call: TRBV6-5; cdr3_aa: CASSYPHRGQETQYF; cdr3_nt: TGTGCCAGCAGTTACCCGCACAGGGGGCAAGAGACCCAGTACTTC
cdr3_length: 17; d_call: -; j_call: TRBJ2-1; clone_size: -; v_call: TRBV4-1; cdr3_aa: CASSQGVLGGPGGEQLF; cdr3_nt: TGCGCCAGCAGCCAAGGGGTCCTGGGGGGCCCTGGCGGTGAGCAGTTGTTC
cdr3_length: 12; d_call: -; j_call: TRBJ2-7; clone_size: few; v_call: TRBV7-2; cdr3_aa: CASSLDTTEQYF; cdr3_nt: TGTGCCAGCAGCTTAGACACGACCGAGCAGTACTTC
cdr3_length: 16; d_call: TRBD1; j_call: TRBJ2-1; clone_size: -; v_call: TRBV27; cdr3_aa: CASSFVQGVVYNEQFF; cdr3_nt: TGTGCCAGCAGTTTCGTACAGGGGGTGGTCTACAATGAGCAGTTCTTC
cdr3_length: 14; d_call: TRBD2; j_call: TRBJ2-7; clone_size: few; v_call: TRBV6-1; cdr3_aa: CASSRLASSYEQYF; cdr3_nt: TGTGCCAGCAGTCGACTAGCTAGCTCCTACGAGCAGTACTTC
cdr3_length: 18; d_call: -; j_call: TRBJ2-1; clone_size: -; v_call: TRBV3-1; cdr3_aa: CASSLEPGLKSSYNEQFF; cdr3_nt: TGTGCCAGCAGCTTAGAACCGGGACTGAAGAGCTCCTACAATGAGCAGTTCTTC
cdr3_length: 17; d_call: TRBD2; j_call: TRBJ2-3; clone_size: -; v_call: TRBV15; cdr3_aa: CATSRDRASGSADTQYF; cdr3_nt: TGTGCCACCAGCAGAGATAGAGCTAGCGGGAGTGCAGATACGCAGTATTTT